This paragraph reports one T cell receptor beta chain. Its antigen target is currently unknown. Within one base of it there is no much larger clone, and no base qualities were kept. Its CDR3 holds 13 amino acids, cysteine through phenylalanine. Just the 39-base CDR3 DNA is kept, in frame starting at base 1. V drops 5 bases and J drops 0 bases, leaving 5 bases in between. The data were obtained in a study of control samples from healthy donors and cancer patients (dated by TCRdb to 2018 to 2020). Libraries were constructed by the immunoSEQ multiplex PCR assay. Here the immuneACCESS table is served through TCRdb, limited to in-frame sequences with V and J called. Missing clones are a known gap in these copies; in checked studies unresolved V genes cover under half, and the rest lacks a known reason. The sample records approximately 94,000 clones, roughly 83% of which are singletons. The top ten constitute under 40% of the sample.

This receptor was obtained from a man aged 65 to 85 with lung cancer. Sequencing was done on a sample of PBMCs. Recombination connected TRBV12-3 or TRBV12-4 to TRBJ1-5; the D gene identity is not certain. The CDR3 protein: CASSTSSNQPQHF. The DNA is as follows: TGTGCCAGCAGTACCAGTAGCAATCAGCCCCAGCATTTT.